This T cell receptor beta chain was recorded in a study of blood T cell repertoires in COVID-19. Study as a whole: COVID-19 samples, acute and convalescent, were from the United States, Italy and Spain. T cells, B-cell-depleted T cells, or PBMCs provided the cDNA or gDNA that served as material.

As handled by the study authors: Estimation of nucleated cell counts was performed using reference gene primer amplification. Produced via immunoSEQ multiplex PCR; TCRdb's table is partial and in-frame only. V and J calls and clone size are as listed in that table; D and trimming were resolved from the DNA. The repertoire holds roughly 41,000 clones, with more than 75% as singletons. This clonotype was sampled from a human donor in a cohort sampled during active COVID-19. The sample was peripheral blood.

The CDR3 is CASTNLGGLQETQYF. The CDR3 DNA reads as TGTGCCAGCACTAACCTCGGGGGACTCCAAGAGACCCAGTACTTC. The V and J genes are TRBV9 and TRBJ2-5; D is possibly TRBD2 (6 bases). Trimming removed 6 bases at V and 1 base at J, with 16 bases between. Germline values: CDR1 SGDLS, CDR2 YYNGEE. The CDR3 consists of 15 residues.